Each of the 30 T cell receptor beta chains below was sequenced from the same sample in a study of blood T cell repertoires in COVID-19. Assay: immunoSEQ multiplex PCR; the TCRdb copy retains only in-frame clones and omits some. The repertoire has around 300,000 clones, around 90% of them found once; the top ten carry roughly 2.1%. The material sequenced was peripheral blood. The receptors originated from a man between 18 and 29 years old with active or convalescent COVID-19.

The table lists this clone with a count of one. J is TRBJ1-2 and V is TRBV6-5; D may be TRBD1 (6 bases). This CDR3 comprises 13 residues. CDR1 and CDR2 (germline): MNHEY, SVGAGI. V was shortened by 2 bases and J by 6 bases, with 10 bases between the two germline ends. This CDR3 is CASSYRGRDGYTF. CDR3 coding DNA: TGTGCCAGCAGTTACAGGGGGAGAGATGGCTACACCTTC.

The V gene is TRBV28, the J gene TRBJ1-4; 10 positions agree with TRBD1. Germline values: CDR1 MDHEN, CDR2 SYDVKM. The V and J ends lost 3 bases and 6 bases, in that order; junction bases with no gene match: 7. The CDR3 runs to 16 residues. CDR3 DNA sequence: TGTGCCAGCAGTTTGCGGGACAGGGGTGGCTATGAAAAACTGTTTTTT. It specifies CASSLRDRGGYEKLFF.

The chain links TRBV25-1 to TRBJ2-5, with 7 bases aligning to TRBD2. The length of the CDR3 is 14 residues. The trim removed 0 bases at V and 5 bases at J, leaving 3 bases unmatched. Germline assignment: CDR1 MGHDK and CDR2 SYGVNS. CDR3 DNA: TGTGCCAGCAGTGAATATCAGGGAGGGGAGACCCAGTACTTC. The encoded protein is CASSEYQGGETQYF.

The gene calls are TRBV16 and TRBJ1-6; TRBD1 aligns across 7 bases. Germline trimming cut 0 bases from V and 9 bases from J; bases unmatched to any gene: 2. CDR3 length equals 14 residues. In germline, CDR1 is KGHSY, CDR2 FQNENV. CDR3 protein: CASSQSQGGSPLHF. CDR3 DNA: TGTGCCAGCAGCCAATCGCAGGGGGGTTCACCCCTCCACTTT.

The CDR3 protein is CASSQTLSGDSYEQYF. The CDR3 DNA reads TGTGCCAGCAGCCAGACCCTTAGCGGGGACTCCTACGAGCAGTACTTC. The V call is TRBV3-1 (or the pseudogene TRBV3-2), the J call TRBJ2-7, with 8 bases matching TRBD2. The CDR3 is 16 amino acids. CDR1 is LGHDT, CDR2 YNNKEL, per germline (reference sequence). Trimming at V came to 3 bases and at J to 0 bases, leaving 7 bases not matched to a gene.

This chain uses TRBV14 with TRBJ2-1; 8 bases map to TRBD2. Trimming removed 4 bases from V and 5 bases from J; junction bases left unmatched: 13. CDR1 is SGHDN, CDR2 FVKESK, per germline. The CDR3 runs 17 residues. CDR3 DNA sequence: TGTGCCAGCAGCCCCCATTATAGCGGGGAAAAACACAATGAGCAGTTCTTC. This sequence encodes CASSPHYSGEKHNEQFF.

The rearrangement uses TRBV27 and TRBJ2-3; 7 bases are a match to TRBD2. Germline V gene lookup returns CDR1 MNHEY and CDR2 SMNVEV (reference sequence). The J segment lost 4 bases and the V segment lost 1 base, leaving 8 bases of the junction unmatched. The CDR3 loop spans 16 amino acids. The chain's CDR3 is CASSLFGGSSSDTQYF. The CDR3 nucleotides are TGTGCCAGCAGTTTATTCGGCGGGAGTTCTTCAGATACGCAGTATTTT.

V and J are TRBV27 and TRBJ2-1, with 7 bases fitting TRBD1. V shed 6 bases and J 5 bases; nucleotides not matched to a gene: 1. Germline V gene lookup returns CDR1 MNHEY and CDR2 SMNVEV (reference sequence). This CDR3 contains 12 residues. CDR3 bases: TGTGCCAGCAGGACAGGGAACAATGAGCAGTTCTTC. It specifies CASRTGNNEQFF.

This chain joins TRBV7-2 and TRBJ1-1, with D possibly matching TRBD1 (5 bases). CDR1 and CDR2 (germline): SGHTA, FQGNSA. V was trimmed by 5 bases and J by 1 base, leaving 14 bases between them. CDR3 length: 15 residues. CDR3 sequence reads: CASSPRDLPNTEAFF. The CDR3 region has the DNA TGTGCCAGCAGCCCCAGGGACTTACCGAACACTGAAGCTTTCTTT. Full variable domain (missing parts from reference TRBV7-2 and TRBJ1-1): GAGVSQSPSNKVTEKGKDVELRCDPISGHTALYWYRQSLGQGLEFLIYFQGNSAPDKSGLPSDRFSAERTGGSVSTLTIQRTQQEDSAVYLCASSPRDLPNTEAFFGQGTRLTVV.

The V call is TRBV7-9, the J call TRBJ2-4; 14 nucleotides align to TRBD2. The CDR3 is made up of 16 amino acids. J was trimmed by 8 bases and V by 5 bases; bases with no gene match: 8. CDR1 and CDR2 from the germline V gene are SEHNR and FQNEAQ (reference sequence). The CDR3 DNA follows: TGTGCCAGCAGCCAGACTAGCGGGGGGGCGTGGGACATTCAGTACTTC. Translating gives CASSQTSGGAWDIQYF.

Here the CDR3 reads CSASMARAPNEKLFF. CDR3 nucleotides: TGCAGTGCTAGTATGGCGAGGGCCCCTAATGAAAAACTGTTTTTT. The chain has TRBV20-1 and TRBJ1-4; D not certain. The CDR3 runs to 15 residues. Germline lookup yields CDR1 DFQATT and CDR2 SNEGSKA (reference sequence). V shed 3 bases and J shed 3 bases, with 14 bases lying between them.

The rearrangement uses TRBV29-1 and TRBJ1-1, with a weak D call TRBD1 (5 bases). V lost 5 bases and J 1 base, leaving 17 bases between the germline ends. The CDR3 loop spans 15 amino acids. Germline V gene sequence: CDR1 SQVTM, CDR2 ANQGSEA. In DNA form, the CDR3 reads TGCAGCGTTCGCCTACGGTTCGGGGGGAACACTGAAGCTTTCTTT. Translated: CSVRLRFGGNTEAFF.

The V gene is TRBV27, the J gene TRBJ1-5, with a tentative D call TRBD1 (5 bases). This CDR3 has 14 residues. CDR1 is MNHEY, CDR2 SMNVEV, per germline (reference sequence). V gave up 4 bases and J gave up 7 bases, with 14 bases separating them. CDR3 bases: TGTGCCAGCAGTTGGGCGGGGGAACGACAGCCCCAGCATTTT. It is translated as CASSWAGERQPQHF.

The rearrangement joins TRBV7-2 to TRBJ2-2; TRBD2 is a possible D gene (5 bases). The CDR3 sequence is 14 residues long. Trimming pared 4 bases from V and 3 bases from J, leaving 9 bases between. Germline assignment: CDR1 SGHTA and CDR2 FQGNSA. The CDR3, as DNA: TGTGCCAGCAGCTCAACGGGGTACACCGGGGAGCTGTTTTTT. Translation gives CASSSTGYTGELFF.

V is TRBV7-2 and J is TRBJ2-7; 10 bases map to TRBD1. CDR1 is SGHTA and CDR2 is FQGNSA in the germline V gene. There are 14 residues in the CDR3. V was pared by 6 bases and J by 5 bases, with 7 bases of the junction left unmatched. The DNA of the CDR3 is TGTGCCAGCAGTTCGGGACAGGGGTTCGACGAGCAGTACTTC. Protein sequence: CASSSGQGFDEQYF.

The chain is built from TRBV2 and TRBJ2-7; the match to TRBD1 covers 7 bases. J lost 4 bases, V lost 2 bases, and 5 bases had no gene match. Germline V gives CDR1 SNHLY, CDR2 FYNNEI. This CDR3 region has 14 residues. CDR3 loop: CASSEFGQDYEQYF. CDR3 DNA sequence: TGTGCCAGCAGTGAATTTGGACAGGATTACGAGCAGTACTTC. The full variable domain, rest sourced from reference TRBV2 and TRBJ2-7, is EPEVTQTPSHQVTQMGQEVILRCVPISNHLYFYWYRQILGQKVEFLVSFYNNEISEKSEIFDDQFSVERPDGSNFTLKIRSTKLEDSAMYFCASSEFGQDYEQYFGPGTRLTVT.

V and J are TRBV4-2 and TRBJ2-1, with 8 bases identical to TRBD1. The CDR3 is made up of 16 amino acids. V dropped 0 bases and J dropped 8; count of bases not matched to a gene: 9. The germline V gene encodes CDR1 LGHNA and CDR2 YNFKEQ. CDR3 sequence reads: CASSQDPGTGDDEQFF. Here the CDR3 DNA reads TGTGCCAGCAGCCAAGATCCCGGGACAGGAGACGATGAGCAGTTCTTC.

V and J are TRBV27 and TRBJ1-6; 8 bases match TRBD1. V lost 5 bases and J lost 7; bases outside the gene matches: 7. CDR1 and CDR2 from the germline V gene are MNHEY and SMNVEV (reference sequence). The CDR3 length is 15 residues. The CDR3 reads CASSVGHRGNSPLHF. Written as DNA, the CDR3 is TGTGCCAGCAGTGTTGGCCACAGGGGGAATTCACCCCTCCACTTT.

As regards this clone: Other nucleotide sequences from this sample produce the same CDR3. The chain links TRBV12-3 or TRBV12-4 to TRBJ2-7, with no clear D. The CDR3 is 12 amino acids. V gave up 2 bases and J gave up 0 bases, with 2 bases separating them. The CDR3 spells CASSLLSYEQYF. In DNA form, the CDR3 reads TGTGCCAGCAGTTTACTCTCCTACGAGCAGTACTTC.

The chain is built from TRBV11-2 and TRBJ2-3, with D perhaps matching TRBD2 (6 bases). The V gene's germline CDR1 is SGHAT and CDR2 FQNNGV. This CDR3 spans 16 amino acids. V was pared by 5 bases and J by 3 bases, with 18 bases between. The CDR3 bases are TGTGCCAGCAGCAGAACAGCGGGTGGTGGGACAGATACGCAGTATTTT. This translates into CASSRTAGGGTDTQYF.

This chain links TRBV7-9 with TRBJ1-1; 10 bases fit TRBD1. This CDR3 spans 15 amino acids. V lost 7 bases and J lost 4; bases outside the gene matches: 9. CDR1 and CDR2 (germline): SEHNR, FQNEAQ (reference sequence). CDR3 region: CASIGTGEASTEAFF. In DNA, the CDR3 is TGTGCCAGCATCGGGACAGGGGAGGCGAGCACTGAAGCTTTCTTT.

The chain carries TRBV24-1 and TRBJ2-5; TRBD1 matches 7 bases. V shed 4 bases, J shed 1 base, and the junction held 2 bases outside the gene matches. Germline assignment: CDR1 KGHDR and CDR2 SFDVKD. This CDR3 contains 14 residues. CDR3 loop: CATSDGTAQETQYF. In DNA form, the CDR3 reads TGTGCCACCAGTGACGGGACAGCCCAAGAGACCCAGTACTTC.

This clone was seen more than once but under ten times. The chain combines TRBV2 with TRBJ2-5, with 13 positions matching TRBD2. The V gene's germline CDR1 is SNHLY and CDR2 FYNNEI. The CDR3 spans 18 residues. The V and J ends lost 6 bases and 4 bases, in that order; junction bases with no gene match: 14. CDR3 amino acids: CASRKGLAGPWEGETQYF. The CDR3 DNA reads TGTGCCAGCAGGAAGGGACTAGCGGGACCTTGGGAGGGAGAGACCCAGTACTTC.

There are a few counts of this clone. The rearrangement links TRBV21-1 to TRBJ1-3; TRBD1, the table's D call, lacks a check against the DNA. TRBV21-1 is assigned pseudogene status. CDR3 length equals 15 residues. The CDR3 coding sequence is TGTGCCAGCAGCAAAGAAGGGCAGGGAGGAAACACCATATATTTT. This codes for CASSKEGQGGNTIYF.

This clone was observed a handful of times. The V and J genes are TRBV12-3 or TRBV12-4 and TRBJ1-2, with D hard to call. The CDR3 runs 13 residues. The germline V and J ends were trimmed by 6 bases and 8 bases, with 16 bases remaining between them. The CDR3 nucleotides read TGTGCCAGCAGCCCGGGTCCTCCCTTGGGCTACACCTTC. Encoded protein: CASSPGPPLGYTF.

V is TRBV18 and J is TRBJ2-3; TRBD2 agrees at 9 bases. Germline loops: CDR1 KGHSH, CDR2 LQKENI. The ends lost 3 bases at V and 0 bases at J; junction bases unmatched: 1. The CDR3 has 15 residues. The CDR3 region has the DNA TGTGCCAGCTCACCTACTAGCGGGAGCACAGATACGCAGTATTTT. It is translated as CASSPTSGSTDTQYF.

This clone appeared once. This chain links TRBV9 with TRBJ2-3; no reliable D call. This CDR3 is built from 15 residues. Trimming took off 2 bases at V and 4 bases at J, with 14 bases between the two ends. From germline, CDR1 is SGDLS and CDR2 YYNGEE. Here the CDR3 DNA reads TGTGCCAGCAGCGTCTCCCCCACCGCGGCAGATACGCAGTATTTT. Translated: CASSVSPTAADTQYF.

The J gene is TRBJ1-6, the V gene TRBV10-3; the match to TRBD1 covers 8 bases. The junction had 3 bases not matched to a gene; V was cut back by 5 bases and J by 9 bases. The CDR3 has 13 residues. Germline CDR1 reads ENHRY; CDR2 reads SYGVKD. The CDR3 here is CAISQGAGSPLHF. In nucleotides, the CDR3 is TGTGCCATCAGTCAGGGGGCGGGTTCACCCCTCCACTTT.

The chain carries TRBV7-8 and TRBJ2-7; possibly TRBD1 for D (6 bases). The V end was cut by 3 bases, the J end by 2 bases, with 11 bases between. The V gene's germline CDR1 is SGHVS and CDR2 FQNEAQ. The CDR3 is made up of 14 amino acids. CDR3 residues: CASSFRDNTYEQYF. The CDR3 DNA follows: TGTGCCAGCAGCTTTCGGGACAACACCTACGAGCAGTACTTC.

This chain uses TRBV29-1 with TRBJ2-7, with 7 bases lining up with TRBD2. V trimming: 7 bases; J trimming: 1 base; junction bases outside the gene matches: 22. Germline V gives CDR1 SQVTM, CDR2 ANQGSEA. The CDR3 consists of 18 residues. The CDR3, as DNA: TGCAGCGCCGTGGGCCAACCTCTCGTGGCTAGCGGATCCTACGAGCAGTACTTC. Its translation is CSAVGQPLVASGSYEQYF.